This is a list of T cell receptor beta chains from one sample in a study of technical replicates of blood from several donors. Some clones are missing from TCRdb's copy, which holds only in-frame ones; the method was immunoSEQ multiplex PCR. The sample contains approximately 70,000 clones, roughly 96% of which appear only once. Sequenced: T cells isolated from PBMCs. The receptor set was obtained from a human donor in good health. Both conserved end residues are part of each CDR3. Only part of the rows carry a size: once, few, many, or a class if the clone is expanded.

clone size | V gene | CDR3 length | CDR3 protein
NA | TRBV6-5 | 13 | CASKGVVRTEAFF
NA | TRBV13 | 15 | CASSSQGKGTTEAFF
NA | TRBV30 | 16 | CAWSFLGRGSYNEQFF
NA | TRBV14 | 18 | CASSQEGHYHTPYNEQFF
NA | TRBV25-1 | 17 | CASSAWDRGRGRTEAFF
NA | TRBV7-3 | 15 | CASSPGTGGVSEQYF
NA | TRBV4-1 | 15 | CASSQGTGRESPLHF
NA | TRBV10-1 | 15 | CASSDPTSAGNIQYF
NA | TRBV25-1 | 13 | CASSDTGLQPQHF
NA | TRBV28 | 15 | CASTLWGSGSNEQFF
NA | TRBV19 | 14 | CASSGQGARDEQYF
NA | TRBV5-1 | 15 | CASSLRRVGATEAFF
NA | TRBV9 | 18 | CASSAQLPGTALSYEQYF
NA | TRBV29-1 | 14 | CSVEWSGGQTGYTF
NA | TRBV14 | 17 | CASHGGAGPDPNYGYTF
NA | TRBV19 | 14 | CASSRDRGQGEQFF
NA | TRBV29-1 | 15 | CSASVGQGAADTQYF
once | TRBV5-1 | 13 | CASSLDRTYEQYF
NA | TRBV27 | 16 | CASSSSSGGIYNEQFF
NA | TRBV14 | 14 | CASSQEKGGGGYTF
once | TRBV7-2 | 17 | CASSDTGQGAAHQPQHF
NA | TRBV9 | 15 | CASSPSGAISDTQYF
NA | TRBV19 | 14 | CASSWGPNTGELFF
NA | TRBV28 | 14 | CASSPGQTPYEQYF
NA | TRBV4-1 | 16 | CASSQRPTGNTDTQYF
NA | TRBV28 | 14 | CASRSGQGASEAFF
NA | TRBV7-3 | 15 | CASSPQGALGTEAFF
NA | TRBV11-1 | 14 | CASSLGLAGRTQYF
NA | TRBV6-5 | 15 | CASSPPTGGEDEQFF
NA | TRBV30 | 15 | CAWSRQGGPNYGYTF
NA | TRBV6-5 | 15 | CASSNSIAGYNEQFF
NA | TRBV19 | 13 | CASSIDRGQPQHF
NA | TRBV19 | 14 | CASSIGGVGYEQYF
NA | TRBV12-5 | 15 | CASGSTSGRLYEQFF
NA | TRBV7-6 | 13 | CASSLTEAYEQYF
NA | TRBV19 | 12 | CASSLIGGGYTF
NA | TRBV19 | 11 | CASTSGEKLFF
once | TRBV19 | 16 | CASSIGGLKGIQPQHF